This T cell receptor beta chain was identified during a study of cytomegalovirus exposure and HLA in healthy donors. Regarding the study as a whole: As confirmed in vitro, a few CMV-associated chains were specific for CMV antigens. Later analysis reportedly placed an Asian-associated ancestry cluster below the roughly 670-donor mean in N-insertions.

PCR involved 60 Vbeta and 13 Jbeta primers. Authors' methods: It was a later analysis that counted 83 million or so unique TCR beta chains, of which some 9.9 million were shared. Using immunoSEQ multiplex PCR, the repertoire was profiled, and TCRdb retains in-frame clones only, with some absent. The DNA gave D and trimming, while V, J and clone size come from that table. Seen here are tens of thousands of clones, about 76% observed once, and the top ten hold about 15%. Every donor was a healthy person donating bone marrow. As for this clone: Its antigen is not known.

This CDR3 is 15 amino acids long. V gave up 3 bases and J gave up 4 bases; unmatched junction bases: 6. Germline assignment: CDR1 SGHRS and CDR2 YFSETQ. This chain uses TRBV5-1 with TRBJ2-2; TRBD2 agrees at 7 bases. Sequencing was carried out using PBMCs. The sequence was obtained from a woman aged 40-49 years in good health and CMV-seropositive. The CDR3 spells CASSWEGRSTGELFF. CDR3 bases: TGCGCCAGCAGCTGGGAGGGGAGGAGCACCGGGGAGCTGTTTTTT.